A selection of T cell receptor beta chains follows, all from one sample in a study of T cells in Graves' hyperthyroidism and ophthalmopathy. TCRdb called the multiplex PCR reads again in MiXCR, with one record for every CDR3 protein. The repertoire holds fewer than 600,000 distinct CDR3 sequences, with over 13% as singletons. The sample comprised blood. The receptors shown here come from a woman aged 18-35 years with Graves' hyperthyroidism. CDR3s include the opening cysteine and the closing phenylalanine or tryptophan. The D gene is left open where the match is weak. Clone sizes are given selectively: once, few, many, or a class where the clone is expanded.

many	.	TRBV29-1	TRBJ1-1	TGCAGCGTTGCTGTCCAAAGGGGGGCTGAAGCTTTCTTT	CSVAVQRGAEAFF
.	TRBD2	TRBV5-1	TRBJ2-1	TGCGCCAACCAGGGTTCTAGCGGGACGTACAATGAGCAGTTCTTC	CANQGSSGTYNEQFF
many	TRBD2	TRBV7-9	TRBJ2-3	TGTGCCAGCACCCTAGCGGACATCTCATCCTCTAGCACAGATACGCAGTATTTT	CASTLADISSSSTDTQYF
many	.	TRBV2	TRBJ1-2	TGTGCCAGCAGTGTCCCGTCGCAGGGGAGATATGGCTACACCTTC	CASSVPSQGRYGYTF
many	.	TRBV15	TRBJ1-5	TGTGCCACCAGCGGGGGGGCCCAAAATCAGCCCCAGCATTTT	CATSGGAQNQPQHF
many	.	TRBV12-3/TRBV12-4	TRBJ2-5	TGTGCCAGCAGTTTAGACGGAGTCAGTCAAGAGACCCAGTACTTC	CASSLDGVSQETQYF
few	.	TRBV19	TRBJ1-2	TGTGCCAGTAGTATAGCTCCGGGGGATTCAACTAACTATGGCTACACCTTC	CASSIAPGDSTNYGYTF
many	TRBD2	TRBV7-9	TRBJ2-5	TGTGCCAGCAGCTTAGGGACTAGCGGGAGGATTGAGACCCAGTACTTC	CASSLGTSGRIETQYF
many	.	TRBV7-6	TRBJ1-1	TGTGCCAGCAGCTTACGTGGGGGTGTCGACACTGAAGCTTTCTTT	CASSLRGGVDTEAFF
many	TRBD1	TRBV7-2	TRBJ1-5	TGTGCCAGCAGCCGCAGGGGGGGGTTCGGAAAACAGCCCCAGCATTTT	CASSRRGGFGKQPQHF
many	.	TRBV27	TRBJ2-2	TGTGCCAGCAGTTTTGGGCAGTACACCGGGGAGCTGTTTTTT	CASSFGQYTGELFF
few	TRBD2	TRBV5-1	TRBJ2-6	TGCGCCAGCAGCTCTGGACTAGCGGGCCAGATAGGGGCCAACGTCCTGACTTTC	CASSSGLAGQIGANVLTF
many	.	TRBV5-6	TRBJ1-1	TGTGCCAGCAGCAAGCCTACAGGGAACACTGAAGCTTTCTTT	CASSKPTGNTEAFF
many	TRBD2	TRBV6-1	TRBJ2-1	TGTGCCAGCAGTTCCGGGACTAGCGGGAGAAAGGGCGATGAGCAGTTCTTC	CASSSGTSGRKGDEQFF
.	.	TRBV20-1	TRBJ1-1	TGCAGTGCTAGGGGGGGGGCGGAAGGGAACACTGAAGCTTTCTTT	CSARGGAEGNTEAFF
.	TRBD2	TRBV6-2/TRBV6-3	TRBJ2-1	TGTGCCAGCAGTTACTTGCCTAGCGGGAGGTACAATGAGCAGTTCTTC	CASSYLPSGRYNEQFF
many	.	TRBV10-3	TRBJ2-5	TGTGCCATCAGCCCGGAGGGGAGGCAAGAGACCCAGTACTTC	CAISPEGRQETQYF
many	TRBD2	TRBV19	TRBJ2-3	TGTGCCAGTAGTATGGGGAGCGGGACTGGAGATACGCAGTATTTT	CASSMGSGTGDTQYF
many	TRBD1	TRBV19	TRBJ2-5	TGTGCCAGTAGTATATTCGACAGGGTGGATTCTTCTGGGCAAGAGACCCAGTACTTC	CASSIFDRVDSSGQETQYF
many	TRBD2	TRBV12-3/TRBV12-4	TRBJ2-1	TGTGCCAGCATAGAGGGGACTAGCGGGTACAATGAGCAGTTCTTC	CASIEGTSGYNEQFF
many	.	TRBV5-1	TRBJ1-5	TGCGCCAGCAGCTTGGACGGTTATAGCAATCAGCCCCAGCATTTT	CASSLDGYSNQPQHF
many	TRBD1	TRBV19	TRBJ1-1	TGTGCCAGTAGGGGACAGGCTATGAACACTGAAGCTTTCTTT	CASRGQAMNTEAFF
many	TRBD2	TRBV3-1	TRBJ2-1	TGTGCCAGCAGCCTGACTAGCGGGAGGATCAGCTCCTACAATGAGCAGTTCTTC	CASSLTSGRISSYNEQFF
.	TRBD2	TRBV6-2/TRBV6-3	TRBJ2-7	TGTGCCAGCATAGCGGGACTAGCGGGAGACTACGAGCAGTACTTC	CASIAGLAGDYEQYF
.	TRBD1	TRBV2	TRBJ1-5	TGTGCCAGCACGGACCGGGACAGGGGCCGACAGCCCCAGCATTTT	CASTDRDRGRQPQHF
many	.	TRBV12-3/TRBV12-4	TRBJ2-2	TGTGCCAGCACATGGACCGGGGAGCTGTTTTTT	CASTWTGELFF
many	.	TRBV5-1	TRBJ1-2	TGTGCCAGCAGCTTAGAAGGGGACTATGGCTACACCTTC	CASSLEGDYGYTF
many	.	TRBV11-3	TRBJ2-1	TGTGCCAGCAGCTCCCCCTGGGAGAAGGGGGACAATGAGCAGTTCTTC	CASSSPWEKGDNEQFF
few	.	TRBV7-9	TRBJ1-1	TGTGCCAGCAGCTTAGGTGAGGTTACTGAAGCTTTCTTT	CASSLGEVTEAFF
.	.	TRBV5-6	TRBJ2-3	TGTGCCAGCAGCTTGTATCTTCAGGTAACAGGACCCACAGATACGCAGTATTTT	CASSLYLQVTGPTDTQYF
few	TRBD2	TRBV3-1	TRBJ2-2	TGTGCCAGCAGCCAAGCGGGGGGTATATGGGCCGGGGAGCTGTTTTTT	CASSQAGGIWAGELFF
few	.	TRBV5-1	TRBJ1-1	TGCGCCAGCAGCTTGGGCGGACCCACGAACACTGAAGCTTTCTTT	CASSLGGPTNTEAFF
few	.	TRBV12-3/TRBV12-4	TRBJ2-2	TGTACCAGCAGTTTAGGTCAAGCGGAATTGACCGGGGAGCTGTTTTTT	CTSSLGQAELTGELFF
many	.	TRBV30	TRBJ1-1	TGTGCCGGGGCTTTGGGCACTGAAGCTTTCTTT	CAGALGTEAFF
few	.	TRBV6-5	TRBJ1-2	TGTGCCAGCAGTTACTCCACTGGGGAGGGCTACACCTTC	CASSYSTGEGYTF
.	.	TRBV24-1	TRBJ1-1	TGTGCCACCAGTGACCCCAGAGGGCAAGCTTTCTTT	CATSDPRGQAFF
many	TRBD2	TRBV7-3	TRBJ2-1	TGTGCCAGCAGCTTATTTGCTCCTAGCGGGAGCTCCTACAATGAGCAGTTCTTC	CASSLFAPSGSSYNEQFF
many	.	TRBV12-3/TRBV12-4	TRBJ1-4	TGTGCCACCGCCGGGACGGGGAATGAAAAACTGTTTTTT	CATAGTGNEKLFF
many	TRBD1	TRBV30	TRBJ1-2	TGTGCCTGGACTTGGGACAGCATAAACTATGGCTACACCTTC	CAWTWDSINYGYTF
.	TRBD2	TRBV3-1	TRBJ2-1	TGTGCCAGCAGCCAAGGGAGCCTAGCGGTCTACAATGAGCAGTTCTTC	CASSQGSLAVYNEQFF
few	TRBD1	TRBV9	TRBJ1-1	TGTGCCAGCAGCGTAGGCCCCTTAGGGACAGGGAACACTGAAGCTTTCTTT	CASSVGPLGTGNTEAFF
many	TRBD2	TRBV20-1	TRBJ2-3	TGCAGTGCCGGGACTAGCGGGAGGCCTTACACAGATACGCAGTATTTT	CSAGTSGRPYTDTQYF
many	TRBD1	TRBV5-1	TRBJ1-2	TGCGCCAGCAGCTCACAGGGGGCGAACGGCTACACCTTC	CASSSQGANGYTF
many	TRBD1	TRBV7-8	TRBJ1-1	TGTGCCAGCAGCTTCCGACAATGGACAGGGGCCGCTGAAGCTTTCTTT	CASSFRQWTGAAEAFF
.	TRBD2	TRBV5-6	TRBJ2-1	TGTGCCAGCAGCTTGGAACTAGCGGAGCAATACAATGAGCAGTTCTTC	CASSLELAEQYNEQFF
many	.	TRBV20-1	TRBJ2-7	TGCAGTGCTAGAAATGGAGGGGCCAATCGTCCCTACGAGCAGTACTTC	CSARNGGANRPYEQYF
many	TRBD1	TRBV12-3/TRBV12-4	TRBJ1-2	TGTGCCAGCAGTTTCCCGGACAGGGACAACTATGGCTACACCTTC	CASSFPDRDNYGYTF
many	.	TRBV6-1	TRBJ1-1	TGTGCCAGTCTTCCGGGACCCGTTTTAACTGAAGCTTTCTTT	CASLPGPVLTEAFF
many	.	TRBV12-3/TRBV12-4	TRBJ2-1	TGTGCCAGCAGACCCCCAGGGGGGCTAGCGCTCAATGAGCAGTTCTTC	CASRPPGGLALNEQFF
many	.	TRBV9	TRBJ2-7	TGTGCCAGCAGCGTAGGAGTTGGCGAGCAGTACTTC	CASSVGVGEQYF
.	.	TRBV20-1	TRBJ2-3	TGCAGTGCTCCCTCTGCGCGGGGGCGAAGGACAGATACGCAGTATTTT	CSAPSARGRRTDTQYF